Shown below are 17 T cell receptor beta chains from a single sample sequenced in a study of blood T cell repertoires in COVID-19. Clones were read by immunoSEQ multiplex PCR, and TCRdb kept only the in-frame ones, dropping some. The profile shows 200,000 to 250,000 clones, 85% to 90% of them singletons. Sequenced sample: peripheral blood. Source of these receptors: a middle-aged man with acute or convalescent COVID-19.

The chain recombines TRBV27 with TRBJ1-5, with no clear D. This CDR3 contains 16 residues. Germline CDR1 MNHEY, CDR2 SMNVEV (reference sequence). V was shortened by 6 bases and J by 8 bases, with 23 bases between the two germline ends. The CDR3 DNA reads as TGTGCCAGCAGACGCGACCCCACGGGATTCCTAGAGCCCCAGCATTTT. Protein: CASRRDPTGFLEPQHF.

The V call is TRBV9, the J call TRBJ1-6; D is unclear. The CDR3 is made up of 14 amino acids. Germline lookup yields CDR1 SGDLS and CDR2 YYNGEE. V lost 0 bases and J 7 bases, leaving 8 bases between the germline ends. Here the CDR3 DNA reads TGTGCCAGCAGCGTAGAGGCGGGGAATTCACCCCTCCACTTT. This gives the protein CASSVEAGNSPLHF.

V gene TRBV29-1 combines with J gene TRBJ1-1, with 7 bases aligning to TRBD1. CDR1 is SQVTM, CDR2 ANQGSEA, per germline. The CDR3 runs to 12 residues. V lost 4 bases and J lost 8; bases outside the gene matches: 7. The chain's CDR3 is CSVGMEDREAFF. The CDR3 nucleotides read TGCAGCGTTGGTATGGAGGACAGGGAAGCTTTCTTT.

CDR3 sequence: CASSQRGSPLHF. The CDR3 nucleotides are TGTGCCAGCAGCCAGAGAGGTTCACCCCTCCACTTT. The chain links TRBV3-1 (or the pseudogene TRBV3-2) to TRBJ1-6; D gene unclear. Germline loops: CDR1 LGHDT, CDR2 YNNKEL (reference sequence). CDR3 length: 12 residues. V lost 3 bases, J lost 9 bases, and 6 bases lay in between.

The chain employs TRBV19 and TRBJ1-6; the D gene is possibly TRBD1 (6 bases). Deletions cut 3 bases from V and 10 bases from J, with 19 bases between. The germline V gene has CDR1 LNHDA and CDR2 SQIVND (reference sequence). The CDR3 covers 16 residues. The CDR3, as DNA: TGTGCCAGTAGTATCTCTGGGGGCGCGAGGGGCTCACCCCTCCACTTT. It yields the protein CASSISGGARGSPLHF.

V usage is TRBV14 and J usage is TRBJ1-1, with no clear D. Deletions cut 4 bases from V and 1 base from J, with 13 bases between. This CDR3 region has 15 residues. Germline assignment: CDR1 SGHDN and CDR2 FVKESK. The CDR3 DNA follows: TGTGCCAGCAGCCCGTATCGGACTTCGAACACTGAAGCTTTCTTT. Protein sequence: CASSPYRTSNTEAFF.

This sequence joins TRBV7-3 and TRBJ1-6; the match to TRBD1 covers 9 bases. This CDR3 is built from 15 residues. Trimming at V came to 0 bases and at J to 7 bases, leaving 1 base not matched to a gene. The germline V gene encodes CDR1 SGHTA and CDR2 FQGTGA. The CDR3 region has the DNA TGTGCCAGCAGCTTAACGGGGACAGGGAATTCACCCCTCCACTTT. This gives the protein CASSLTGTGNSPLHF. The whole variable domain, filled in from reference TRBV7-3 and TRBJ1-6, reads GAGVSQTPSNKVTEKGKYVELRCDPISGHTALYWYRQSLGQGPEFLIYFQGTGAADDSGLPNDRFFAVRPEGSVSTLKIQRTERGDSAVYLCASSLTGTGNSPLHFGNGTRLTVT.

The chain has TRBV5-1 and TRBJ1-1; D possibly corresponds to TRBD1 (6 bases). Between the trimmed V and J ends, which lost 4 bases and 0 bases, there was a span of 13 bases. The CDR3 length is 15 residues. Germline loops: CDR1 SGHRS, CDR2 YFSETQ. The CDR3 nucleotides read TGCGCCAGCAGCGCCGGACAGTCCATGAACACTGAAGCTTTCTTT. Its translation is CASSAGQSMNTEAFF.

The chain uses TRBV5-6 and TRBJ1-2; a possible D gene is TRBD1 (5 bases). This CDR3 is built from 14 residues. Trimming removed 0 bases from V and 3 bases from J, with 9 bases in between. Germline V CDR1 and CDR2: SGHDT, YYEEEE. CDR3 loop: CASSLGQPHYGYTF. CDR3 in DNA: TGTGCCAGCAGCTTGGGACAGCCTCACTATGGCTACACCTTC.

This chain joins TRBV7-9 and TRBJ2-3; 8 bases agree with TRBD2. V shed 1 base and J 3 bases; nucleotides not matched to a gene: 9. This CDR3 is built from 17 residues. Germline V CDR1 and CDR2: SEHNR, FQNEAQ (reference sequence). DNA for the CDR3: TGTGCCAGCAGCTTAGACCGGGGAGCGGGGGAGACAGATACGCAGTATTTT. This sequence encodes CASSLDRGAGETDTQYF.

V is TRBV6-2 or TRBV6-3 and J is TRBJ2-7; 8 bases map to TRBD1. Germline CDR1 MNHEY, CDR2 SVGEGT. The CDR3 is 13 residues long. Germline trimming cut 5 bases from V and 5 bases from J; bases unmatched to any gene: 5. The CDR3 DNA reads TGTGCCAGCAGTACCTCAGGGGGCAACGAGCAGTACTTC. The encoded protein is CASSTSGGNEQYF.

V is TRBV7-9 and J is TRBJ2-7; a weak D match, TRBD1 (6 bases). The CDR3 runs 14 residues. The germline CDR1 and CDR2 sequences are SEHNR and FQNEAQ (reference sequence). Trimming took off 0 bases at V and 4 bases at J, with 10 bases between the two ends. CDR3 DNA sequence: TGTGCCAGCAGCTTAGCACAGGGCTGGTACGAGCAGTACTTC. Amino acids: CASSLAQGWYEQYF.

CDR3 bases: TGCGCCAGCAGACTAGGGGGCGGTGATGAAGCTTTCTTT. Residues: CASRLGGGDEAFF. The V and J genes are TRBV4-1 and TRBJ1-1; 7 bases line up with TRBD1. In germline, CDR1 is MGHRA, CDR2 YSYEKL. The ends lost 6 bases at V and 7 bases at J; junction bases unmatched: 8. CDR3 length: 13 residues.

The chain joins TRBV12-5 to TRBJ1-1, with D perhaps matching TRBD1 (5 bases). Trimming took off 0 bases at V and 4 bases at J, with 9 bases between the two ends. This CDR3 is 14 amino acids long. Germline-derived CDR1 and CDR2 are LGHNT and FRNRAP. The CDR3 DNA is TGTGCTAGTGGTTTGGTAGTCAGGGCCACTGAAGCTTTCTTT. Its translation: CASGLVVRATEAFF.

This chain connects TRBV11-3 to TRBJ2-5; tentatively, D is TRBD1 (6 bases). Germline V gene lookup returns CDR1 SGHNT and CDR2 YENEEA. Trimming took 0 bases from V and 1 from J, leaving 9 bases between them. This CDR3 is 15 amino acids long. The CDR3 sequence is CASSLDRGIQETQYF. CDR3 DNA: TGTGCCAGCAGCTTAGATAGGGGGATCCAAGAGACCCAGTACTTC.

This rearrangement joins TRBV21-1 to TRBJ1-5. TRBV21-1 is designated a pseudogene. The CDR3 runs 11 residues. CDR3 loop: CASSKAGRHSF. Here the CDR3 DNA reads TGTGCCAGCAGCAAAGCGGGGAGGCATTCTTTT.

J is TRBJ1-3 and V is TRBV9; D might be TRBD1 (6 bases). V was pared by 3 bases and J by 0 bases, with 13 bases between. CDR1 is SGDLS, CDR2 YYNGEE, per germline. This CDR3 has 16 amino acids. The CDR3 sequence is CASSGHRDLSGNTIYF. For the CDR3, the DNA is TGTGCCAGCAGCGGGCACAGGGACCTCTCTGGAAACACCATATATTTT.